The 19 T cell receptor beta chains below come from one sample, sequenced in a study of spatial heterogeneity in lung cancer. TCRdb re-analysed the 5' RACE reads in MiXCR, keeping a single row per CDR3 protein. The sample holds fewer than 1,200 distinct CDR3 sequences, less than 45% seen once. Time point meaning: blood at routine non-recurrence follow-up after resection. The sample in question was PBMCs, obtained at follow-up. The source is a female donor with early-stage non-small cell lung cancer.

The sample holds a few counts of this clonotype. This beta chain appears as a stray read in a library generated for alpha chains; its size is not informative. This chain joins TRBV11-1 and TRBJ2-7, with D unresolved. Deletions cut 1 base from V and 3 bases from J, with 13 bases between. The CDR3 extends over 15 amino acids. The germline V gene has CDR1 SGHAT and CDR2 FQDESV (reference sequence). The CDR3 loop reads CASSLGNPNRYEQYF. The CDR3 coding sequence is TGTGCCAGCAGCTTAGGAAACCCTAACCGCTACGAGCAGTACTTC.

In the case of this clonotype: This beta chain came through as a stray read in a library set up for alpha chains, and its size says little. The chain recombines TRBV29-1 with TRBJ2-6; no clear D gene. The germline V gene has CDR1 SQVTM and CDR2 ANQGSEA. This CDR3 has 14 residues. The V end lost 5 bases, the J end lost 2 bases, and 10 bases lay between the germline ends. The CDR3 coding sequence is TGCAGCGTTTTACCGTCGGCTGGGGCCAACGTCCTGACTTTC. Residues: CSVLPSAGANVLTF. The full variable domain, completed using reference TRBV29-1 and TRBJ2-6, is SAVISQKPSRDICQRGTSLTIQCQVDSQVTMMFWYRQQPGQSLTLIATANQGSEATYESGFVIDKFPISRPNLTFSTLTVSNMSPEDSSIYLCSVLPSAGANVLTFGAGSRLTVL.

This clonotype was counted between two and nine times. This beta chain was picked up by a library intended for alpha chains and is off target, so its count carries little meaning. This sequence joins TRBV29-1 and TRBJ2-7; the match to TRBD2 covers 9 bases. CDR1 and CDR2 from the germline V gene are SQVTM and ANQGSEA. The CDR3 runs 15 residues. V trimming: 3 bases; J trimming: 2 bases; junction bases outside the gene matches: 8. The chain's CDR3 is CSVDLPAGGAYEQYF. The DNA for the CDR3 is TGCAGCGTTGACCTCCCAGCGGGAGGTGCCTACGAGCAGTACTTC.

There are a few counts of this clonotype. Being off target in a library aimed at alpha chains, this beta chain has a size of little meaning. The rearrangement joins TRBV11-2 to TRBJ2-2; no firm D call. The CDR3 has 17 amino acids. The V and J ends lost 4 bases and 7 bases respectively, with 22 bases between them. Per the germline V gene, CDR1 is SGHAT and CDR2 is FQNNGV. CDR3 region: CASSSPSGLPRGGELFF. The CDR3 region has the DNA TGTGCCAGCAGCTCCCCCTCGGGTCTACCCCGAGGCGGGGAGCTGTTTTTT.

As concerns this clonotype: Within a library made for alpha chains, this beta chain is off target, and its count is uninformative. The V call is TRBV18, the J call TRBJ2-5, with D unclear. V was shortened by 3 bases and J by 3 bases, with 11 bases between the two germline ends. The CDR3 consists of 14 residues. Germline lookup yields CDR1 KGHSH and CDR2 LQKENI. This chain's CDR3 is CASSPSHEKETQYF. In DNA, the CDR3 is TGTGCCAGCTCACCCAGCCACGAGAAAGAGACCCAGTACTTC.

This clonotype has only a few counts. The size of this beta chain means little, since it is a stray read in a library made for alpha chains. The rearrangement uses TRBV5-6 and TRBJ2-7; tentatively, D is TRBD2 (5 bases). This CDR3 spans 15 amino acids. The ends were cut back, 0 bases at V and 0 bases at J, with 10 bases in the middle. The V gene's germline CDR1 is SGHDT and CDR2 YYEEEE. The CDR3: CASSLAGGLSYEQYF. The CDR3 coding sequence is TGTGCCAGCAGCTTGGCGGGCGGGCTCTCCTACGAGCAGTACTTC.

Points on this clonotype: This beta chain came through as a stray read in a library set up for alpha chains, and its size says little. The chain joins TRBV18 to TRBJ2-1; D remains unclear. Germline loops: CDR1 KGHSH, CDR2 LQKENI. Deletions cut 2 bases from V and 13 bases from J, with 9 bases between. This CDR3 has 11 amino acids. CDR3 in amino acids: CASSPSLDQFF. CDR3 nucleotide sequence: TGTGCCAGCTCACCATCTTTGGATCAGTTCTTC.

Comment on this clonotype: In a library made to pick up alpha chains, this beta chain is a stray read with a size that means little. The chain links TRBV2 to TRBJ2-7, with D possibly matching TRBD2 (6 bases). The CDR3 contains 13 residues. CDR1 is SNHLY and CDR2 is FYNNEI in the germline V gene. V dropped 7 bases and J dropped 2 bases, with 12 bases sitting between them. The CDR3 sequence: CASNTGVPYEQYF. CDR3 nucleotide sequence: TGTGCCAGCAATACGGGGGTGCCCTACGAGCAGTACTTC. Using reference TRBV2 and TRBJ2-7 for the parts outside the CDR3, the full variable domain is EPEVTQTPSHQVTQMGQEVILRCVPISNHLYFYWYRQILGQKVEFLVSFYNNEISEKSEIFDDQFSVERPDGSNFTLKIRSTKLEDSAMYFCASNTGVPYEQYFGPGTRLTVT.

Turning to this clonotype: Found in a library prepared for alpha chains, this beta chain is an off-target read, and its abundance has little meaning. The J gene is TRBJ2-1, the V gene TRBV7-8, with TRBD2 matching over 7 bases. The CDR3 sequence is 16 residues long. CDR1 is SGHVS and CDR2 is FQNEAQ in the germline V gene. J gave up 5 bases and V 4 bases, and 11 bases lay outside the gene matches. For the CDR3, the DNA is TGTGCCAGCAGCTCCAAAATAGCGGGTACTCACAATGAGCAGTTCTTC. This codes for CASSSKIAGTHNEQFF.

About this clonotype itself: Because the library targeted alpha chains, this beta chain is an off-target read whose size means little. The chain's CDR3 is CASSPTSGSIGEQFF. As DNA, the CDR3 is TGTGCCAGCAGCCCGACTAGCGGGAGTATAGGTGAGCAGTTCTTC. The chain uses TRBV11-3 and TRBJ2-1, with 12 bases lining up with TRBD2. Germline V gives CDR1 SGHNT, CDR2 YENEEA. This CDR3 contains 15 residues. J was trimmed by 9 bases and V by 5 bases; bases with no gene match: 8.

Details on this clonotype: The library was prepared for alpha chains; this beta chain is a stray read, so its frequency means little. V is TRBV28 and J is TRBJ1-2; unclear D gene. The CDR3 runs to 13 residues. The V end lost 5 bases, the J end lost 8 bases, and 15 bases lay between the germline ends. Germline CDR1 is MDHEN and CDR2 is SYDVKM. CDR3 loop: CASSPGGGSGYTF. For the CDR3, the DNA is TGTGCCAGCAGTCCCGGCGGAGGGAGCGGCTACACCTTC.

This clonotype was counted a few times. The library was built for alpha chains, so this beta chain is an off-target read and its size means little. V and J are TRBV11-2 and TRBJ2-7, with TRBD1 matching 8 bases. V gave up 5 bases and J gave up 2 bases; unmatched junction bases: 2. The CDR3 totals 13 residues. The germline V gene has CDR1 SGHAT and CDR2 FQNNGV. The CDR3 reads CASSMTGAYEQYF. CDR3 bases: TGTGCCAGCAGCATGACAGGGGCCTACGAGCAGTACTTC.

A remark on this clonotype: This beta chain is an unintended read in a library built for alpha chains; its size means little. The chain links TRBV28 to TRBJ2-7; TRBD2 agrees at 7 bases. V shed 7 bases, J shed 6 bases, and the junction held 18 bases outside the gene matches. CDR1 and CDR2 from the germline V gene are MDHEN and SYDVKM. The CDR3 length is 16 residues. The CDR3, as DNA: TGTGCCAGCAACCCGGCGGGACTCTGGGAGGGTCCCGAGCAGTACTTC. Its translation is CASNPAGLWEGPEQYF. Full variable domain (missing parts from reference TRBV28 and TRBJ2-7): DVKVTQSSRYLVKRTGEKVFLECVQDMDHENMFWYRQDPGLGLRLIYFSYDVKMKEKGDIPEGYSVSREKKERFSLILESASTNQTSMYLCASNPAGLWEGPEQYFGPGTRLTVT.

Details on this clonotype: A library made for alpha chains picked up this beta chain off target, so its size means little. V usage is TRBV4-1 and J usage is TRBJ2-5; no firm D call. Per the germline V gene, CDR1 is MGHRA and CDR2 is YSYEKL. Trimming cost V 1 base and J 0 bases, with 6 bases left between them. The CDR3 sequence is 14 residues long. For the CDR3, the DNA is TGCGCCAGCAGCCAAGGGCGCTACCAAGAGACCCAGTACTTC. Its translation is CASSQGRYQETQYF.

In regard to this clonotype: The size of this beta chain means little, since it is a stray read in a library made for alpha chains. The CDR3 nucleotides read TGTGCCAGCACCCCCACTAGCGGCCCCTACGAGCAGTACTTC. Translated: CASTPTSGPYEQYF. The rearrangement joins TRBV28 to TRBJ2-7, with 8 nucleotides matching TRBD2. Germline-derived CDR1 and CDR2 are MDHEN and SYDVKM. The trim removed 7 bases at V and 2 bases at J, leaving 7 bases unmatched. This CDR3 has 14 residues.

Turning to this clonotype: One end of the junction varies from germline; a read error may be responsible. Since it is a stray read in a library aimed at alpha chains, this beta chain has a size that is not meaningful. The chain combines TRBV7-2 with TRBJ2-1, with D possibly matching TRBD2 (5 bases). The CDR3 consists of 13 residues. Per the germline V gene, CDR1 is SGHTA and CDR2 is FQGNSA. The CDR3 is CASSLVGAVASVF. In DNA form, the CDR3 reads TGTGCCAGCAGCTTAGTAGGCGCCGTAGCGTCGGTCTTC.

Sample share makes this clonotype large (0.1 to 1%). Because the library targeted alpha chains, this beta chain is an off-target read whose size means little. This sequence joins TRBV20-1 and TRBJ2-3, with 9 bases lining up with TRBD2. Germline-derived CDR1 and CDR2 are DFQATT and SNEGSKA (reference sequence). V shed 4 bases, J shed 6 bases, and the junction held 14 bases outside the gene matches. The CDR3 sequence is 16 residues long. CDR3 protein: CSATVAAGGPGDTQYF. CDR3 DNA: TGCAGTGCTACCGTTGCCGCGGGAGGGCCGGGGGATACGCAGTATTTT.

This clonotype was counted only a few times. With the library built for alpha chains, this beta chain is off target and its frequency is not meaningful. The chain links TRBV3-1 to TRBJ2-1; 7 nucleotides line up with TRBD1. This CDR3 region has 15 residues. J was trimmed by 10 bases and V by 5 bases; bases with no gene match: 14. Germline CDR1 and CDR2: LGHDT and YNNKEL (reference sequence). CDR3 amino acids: CASSYTGTVIREQFF. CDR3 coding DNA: TGTGCCAGCAGCTATACAGGGACAGTGATTAGAGAGCAGTTCTTC.

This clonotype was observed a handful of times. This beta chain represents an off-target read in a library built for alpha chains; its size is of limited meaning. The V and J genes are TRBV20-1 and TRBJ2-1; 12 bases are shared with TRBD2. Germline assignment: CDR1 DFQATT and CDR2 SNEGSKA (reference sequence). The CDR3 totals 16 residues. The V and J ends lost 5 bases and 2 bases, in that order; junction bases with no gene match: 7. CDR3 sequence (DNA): TGCAGTGCTCGATCCGGACTAGCGGGACCCTACAATGAGCAGTTCTTC. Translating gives CSARSGLAGPYNEQFF.